These 17 T cell receptor beta chains share one sample of origin, sequenced in a study of human thymus T cells. The assay was immunoSEQ multiplex PCR, and TCRdb's table has in-frame clones only and misses some. The sample has over 35,000 clones, approximately 95% seen once. Sequenced material: blood. These receptors originate from a boy younger than two with a congenital heart defect but otherwise immunologically healthy.

This sequence joins TRBV7-2 and TRBJ2-5; the match to TRBD1 covers 9 bases. The CDR3 is made up of 14 amino acids. V lost 1 base to trimming and J lost 5 bases; unmatched junction nucleotides: 2. Germline CDR1 SGHTA, CDR2 FQGNSA. The CDR3: CASSLGDRVETQYF. In nucleotides, the CDR3 is TGTGCCAGCAGCTTAGGGGACAGGGTGGAGACCCAGTACTTC.

The chain carries TRBV10-3 and TRBJ1-2; the D gene is possibly TRBD1 (5 bases). In germline, CDR1 is ENHRY, CDR2 SYGVKD. The V gene lost 4 bases and the J gene lost 7 bases, with 10 bases spanning the gap. This CDR3 comprises 12 residues. The CDR3 loop is CAISGGEGGYTF. In DNA, the CDR3 is TGTGCCATCAGTGGGGGGGAAGGTGGCTACACCTTC.

The chain couples TRBV30 to TRBJ2-5; 12 bases agree with TRBD2. The CDR3 consists of 13 residues. The junction had 8 bases not matched to a gene; V was cut back by 8 bases and J by 7 bases. Germline CDR1 GTSNPN, CDR2 SVGIG (reference sequence). This chain's CDR3 is CAGRTSGVGTQYF. For the CDR3, the DNA is TGTGCCGGCCGGACTAGCGGGGTGGGGACCCAGTACTTC. Using reference TRBV30 and TRBJ2-5 for the parts outside the CDR3, the full variable domain is SQTIHQWPATLVQPVGSPLSLECTVEGTSNPNLYWYRQAAGRGLQLLFYSVGIGQISSEVPQNLSASRPQDRQFILSSKKLLLSDSGFYLCAGRTSGVGTQYFGPGTRLLVL.

This sequence joins TRBV6-6 and TRBJ2-1; D remains unclear. This CDR3 is built from 11 residues. V dropped 4 bases and J dropped 8 bases, with 6 bases sitting between them. From germline, CDR1 is MNHNY and CDR2 SVGAGI (reference sequence). The CDR3 nucleotides read TGTGCCAGCAGTTGGTTCGATGAGCAGTTCTTC. This codes for CASSWFDEQFF.

The V and J genes are TRBV11-2 and TRBJ2-4; TRBD2 aligns across 8 bases. Germline V CDR1 and CDR2: SGHAT, FQNNGV. Unmatched junction bases numbered 5, after V lost 3 bases and J lost 1 base. The CDR3 is 16 amino acids. DNA of the CDR3: TGTGCCAGCAGCTTCGGAGGCGGGGGGGCCAAAAACATTCAGTACTTC. Amino acid sequence: CASSFGGGGAKNIQYF.

V is TRBV6-1 and J is TRBJ2-4, with unresolved D. Trimming took off 5 bases at V and 0 bases at J, with 5 bases between the two ends. Germline loops: CDR1 MNHNS, CDR2 SASEGT. This CDR3 has 13 amino acids. The CDR3, as DNA: TGTGCCAGCAGTTTAGTAGCCAAAAACATTCAGTACTTC. Amino acids: CASSLVAKNIQYF.

This rearrangement joins TRBV11-2 to TRBJ2-7; D is ambiguous. Trimming stripped 1 base from V and 3 bases from J, with 7 bases between. Germline-derived CDR1 and CDR2 are SGHAT and FQNNGV. The CDR3 runs 13 residues. The CDR3: CASSLVPGYEQYF. CDR3 DNA: TGTGCCAGCAGCTTAGTCCCAGGCTACGAGCAGTACTTC.

The chain employs TRBV6-5 and TRBJ2-7, with D possibly TRBD1 on 5 matching bases. The CDR3 consists of 15 residues. Per germline, CDR1 MNHEY and CDR2 SVGAGI. Trimming took off 7 bases at V and 2 bases at J, with 18 bases between the two ends. The CDR3 region is CASTKRPGLPYEQYF. In DNA, the CDR3 is TGTGCCAGCACTAAAAGGCCAGGGCTCCCCTACGAGCAGTACTTC.

CDR3: CASSKVDGTEAFF. CDR3 sequence (DNA): TGTGCCAGCAGCAAAGTAGACGGGACTGAAGCTTTCTTT. The V and J genes are TRBV21-1 and TRBJ1-1. TRBV21-1 is reported as a pseudogene. The CDR3 runs 13 residues.

CDR3: CASSKAYRDREVFTQETQYF. The CDR3 DNA sequence: TGTGCCAGCAGCAAAGCGTATAGGGACAGGGAAGTATTCACCCAAGAGACCCAGTACTTC. The J gene is TRBJ2-5, the V gene TRBV21-1; the D call TRBD1 from the table was never checked on the DNA. TRBV21-1 is an annotated pseudogene. The CDR3 length is 20 residues.

The V call is TRBV28, the J call TRBJ1-6; D is perhaps TRBD1 (5 bases). This CDR3 contains 14 residues. V gave up 4 bases and J gave up 8 bases, with 12 bases separating them. Per the germline V gene, CDR1 is MDHEN and CDR2 is SYDVKM. The CDR3 nucleotides are TGTGCCAGCAGTTCCCGGGACTCTTATTCACCCCTCCACTTT. Protein sequence: CASSSRDSYSPLHF.

This sequence joins TRBV9 and TRBJ2-3; 8 bases map to TRBD2. CDR3 length equals 15 residues. Germline CDR1 is SGDLS and CDR2 is YYNGEE. With 1 base clipped from V and 4 bases from J, the junction kept 5 bases outside the gene matches. The CDR3, as DNA: TGTGCCAGCAGCGTACGGGGGGGGCCTCCAGATACGCAGTATTTT. Encoded protein: CASSVRGGPPDTQYF. The full variable domain, with the rest looked up from reference TRBV9 and TRBJ2-3, is DSGVTQTPKHLITATGQRVTLRCSPRSGDLSVYWYQQSLDQGLQFLIQYYNGEERAKGNILERFSAQQFPDLHSELNLSSLELGDSALYFCASSVRGGPPDTQYFGPGTRLTVL.

DNA for the CDR3: TGTGCCACCAGCAGAGATCGTACTAATGAAAAACTGTTTTTT. This codes for CATSRDRTNEKLFF. The rearrangement joins TRBV15 to TRBJ1-4; D unclear. Germline loops: CDR1 LNHNV, CDR2 YYDKDF (reference sequence). Trimming took 0 bases from V and 2 from J, leaving 4 bases between them. This CDR3 spans 14 amino acids.

The V gene is TRBV30, the J gene TRBJ2-7; 10 bases fit TRBD1. V was clipped by 2 bases and J by 3 bases; unmatched bases: 4. From germline, CDR1 is GTSNPN and CDR2 SVGIG (reference sequence). The CDR3 totals 14 residues. The CDR3 DNA is TGTGCCTGGAGTCGGACAGGGGGAATCTACGAGCAGTACTTC. Amino acids: CAWSRTGGIYEQYF.

V and J are TRBV27 and TRBJ2-2; 12 nucleotides line up with TRBD2. Per germline, CDR1 MNHEY and CDR2 SMNVEV (reference sequence). This CDR3 contains 15 residues. V dropped 2 bases and J dropped 5; count of bases not matched to a gene: 0. CDR3 sequence (DNA): TGTGCCAGCAGTTTAGGGACTAGCGGGACCGGGGAGCTGTTTTTT. Translating gives CASSLGTSGTGELFF.

The chain is built from TRBV27 and TRBJ2-7; 9 bases agree with TRBD1. The CDR3 loop spans 19 amino acids. The germline CDR1 and CDR2 sequences are MNHEY and SMNVEV (reference sequence). With V trimmed by 3 bases and J by 0 bases, 15 bases remained unmatched. The CDR3 DNA is TGTGCCAGCAGTTTGGTCCGGGACAGGGCCTTCTCGAGCTCCTACGAGCAGTACTTC. Protein product: CASSLVRDRAFSSSYEQYF.

The chain employs TRBV9 and TRBJ1-1; D is unresolved. From germline, CDR1 is SGDLS and CDR2 YYNGEE. The CDR3 has 15 residues. The germline V and J ends were trimmed by 3 bases and 0 bases, with 12 bases remaining between them. In DNA form, the CDR3 reads TGTGCCAGCAGCGCCATTGGACGGATGAACACTGAAGCTTTCTTT. It is translated as CASSAIGRMNTEAFF.